This TCR beta chain originates from a study of CD8+CD57+ T cells in acquired aplastic anemia. The template used for profiling TCR beta VDJ and CDR3 was genomic DNA. TCRdb itself ran the reads through MiXCR, one entry per CDR3 protein. This sample has 190,000 or so distinct CDR3 sequences, with roughly 50% found just once. The germline V gene encodes CDR1 KGHSH and CDR2 LQKENI. This CDR3 has 13 amino acids. V lost 2 bases, J lost 2 bases, and 7 bases lay in between. All patients picked for sequencing had shown, by flow cytometry, an expansion of CD8+CD57+ cells. Sequencing was performed on sorted CD4+, CD8+, or CD8+CD57+ T cells (not recorded which) from PBMCs. This clonotype was sampled from a human donor with aplastic anemia. This chain uses TRBV18 with TRBJ2-7, with D hard to call. The DNA for the CDR3 is TGTGCCAGCTCACCAGGGGTACCCTACGAGCAGTACTTC. It yields the protein CASSPGVPYEQYF. The entire variable domain, with the rest obtained from reference TRBV18 and TRBJ2-7, is as follows: NAGVMQNPRHLVRRRGQEARLRCSPMKGHSHVYWYRQLPEEGLKFMVYLQKENIIDESGMPKERFSAEFPKEGPSILRIQQVVRGDSAAYFCASSPGVPYEQYFGPGTRLTVT.